These T cell receptor beta chains were read from a single sample in a study of Ad26.COV2.S vaccination and SARS-CoV-2 variants. The method was immunoSEQ multiplex PCR; TCRdb's version includes in-frame clones alone and lacks a portion of them. The table includes 300,000 to 350,000 clones, approximately 80% detected once. The sequenced sample was peripheral blood, obtained in a trial of Ad26.COV2.S vaccine versus placebo. Source of these receptors: a person aged 18-60 years who received the Ad26.COV2.S COVID-19 vaccine or a placebo. Each CDR3 is given with its conserved first and last residue. D genes are given only for firm matches. Size values are once, few and many counts, or a class for expanded clones, and some rows have none.

V	size	D	J	CDR3	DNA
TRBV6-6	.	TRBD1	TRBJ1-5	CASSYSTGDQPQHF	TGTGCCAGCAGTTACTCTACAGGGGACCAGCCCCAGCATTTT
TRBV28	.	.	TRBJ2-3	CASRPRRKSTDTQYF	TGTGCCAGCAGGCCAAGGCGTAAGAGCACAGATACGCAGTATTTT
TRBV6-5	.	.	TRBJ1-2	CASSYSPNRENYGYTF	TGTGCCAGCAGTTACTCGCCAAACAGGGAAAACTATGGCTACACCTTC
TRBV28	once	TRBD1	TRBJ1-2	CASSLASGTGNYGYTF	TGTGCCAGCAGTTTAGCCTCCGGGACAGGGAACTATGGCTACACCTTC
TRBV19	few	.	TRBJ1-5	CASSIFTVGNQPQHF	TGTGCCAGTAGTATCTTCACTGTGGGCAATCAGCCCCAGCATTTT
TRBV6-5	few	.	TRBJ1-1	CASSYSEGLNTEAFF	TGTGCCAGCAGTTACTCAGAGGGGCTGAACACTGAAGCTTTCTTT
TRBV11-2	.	.	TRBJ1-1	CASSPSPRGRSPEAFF	TGTGCCAGCAGCCCATCCCCCAGGGGCAGGTCTCCTGAAGCTTTCTTT
TRBV5-1	.	.	TRBJ2-2	CASSLGPNTGELFF	TGCGCCAGCAGCTTGGGACCGAACACCGGGGAGCTGTTTTTT
TRBV4-2	.	.	TRBJ1-2	CASSQDDSYGYTF	TGTGCCAGCAGCCAAGACGACAGCTATGGCTACACCTTC
TRBV5-6	.	.	TRBJ2-1	CASSLGAHNEQFF	TGTGCCAGCAGCTTGGGAGCCCACAATGAGCAGTTCTTC
TRBV11-1	.	TRBD2	TRBJ2-1	CASSFTIAGGDEQFF	TGTGCCAGCAGCTTCACAATAGCGGGGGGGGATGAGCAGTTCTTC
TRBV18	.	.	TRBJ2-7	CASSPGAGSYEQYF	TGTGCCAGCTCACCAGGCGCAGGGTCCTACGAGCAGTACTTC
TRBV27	.	TRBD2	TRBJ2-1	CASSFPPAGGRNEQFF	TGTGCCAGCAGTTTCCCCCCAGCGGGGGGGCGAAATGAGCAGTTCTTC
TRBV2	.	.	TRBJ2-5	CASSAQTTQYF	TGTGCCAGCAGCGCCCAGACGACCCAGTACTTC
TRBV7-9	.	TRBD1	TRBJ1-1	CASSGDRGRTEAFF	TGTGCCAGCAGCGGGGACAGGGGAAGGACTGAAGCTTTCTTT
TRBV28	.	.	TRBJ2-1	CASSLPGAGGYNEQFF	TGTGCCAGCAGTTTACCCGGGGCCGGAGGGTACAATGAGCAGTTCTTC
TRBV9	.	.	TRBJ1-5	CASSVAGGNQPQHF	TGTGCCAGCAGCGTAGCGGGGGGCAATCAGCCCCAGCATTTT
TRBV6-5	.	.	TRBJ2-7	CASSIFGSSHEQYF	TGTGCCAGCAGTATATTTGGGAGTTCCCACGAGCAGTACTTC
TRBV6-6	.	.	TRBJ2-4	CASSYTSGTAKNIQYF	TGTGCCAGCAGTTACACCTCCGGGACAGCCAAAAACATTCAGTACTTC
TRBV18	.	TRBD1	TRBJ2-7	CASSPFTGQGSFEQYF	TGTGCCAGCTCACCTTTTACGGGACAGGGTTCTTTCGAGCAGTACTTC
TRBV27	.	TRBD2	TRBJ2-1	CASSSGGTPGLAGGPPYNEQFF	TGTGCCAGCAGTTCTGGGGGCACCCCGGGACTAGCGGGGGGGCCCCCCTACAATGAGCAGTTCTTC
TRBV21-1	.	.	TRBJ2-4	CAGRFIAKNIQYF	TGTGCCGGACGATTTATAGCCAAAAACATTCAGTACTTC
TRBV5-1	.	.	TRBJ1-2	CASSDTNYGYTF	TGCGCCAGCAGCGACACTAACTATGGCTACACCTTC
TRBV20-1	few	.	TRBJ2-7	CSASRTEQYF	TGCAGTGCTAGTAGAACCGAGCAGTACTTC
TRBV28	.	TRBD2	TRBJ2-1	CASCLAGGFNEQFF	TGTGCCAGCTGTCTAGCGGGGGGGTTTAATGAGCAGTTCTTC
TRBV2	.	.	TRBJ2-7	CASSEGSAISYEQYF	TGTGCCAGCAGTGAGGGCTCAGCGATCTCCTACGAGCAGTACTTC
TRBV5-1	.	TRBD2	TRBJ2-3	CASSFSGGDTDTQYF	TGCGCCAGCAGCTTCAGCGGGGGAGACACAGATACGCAGTATTTT
TRBV5-1	many	.	TRBJ2-5	CASSFGGQETQYF	TGCGCCAGCAGCTTCGGGGGACAAGAGACCCAGTACTTC
TRBV7-9	.	.	TRBJ1-6	CASSLAGSFGGSPLHF	TGTGCCAGCAGCTTAGCTGGGTCCTTTGGGGGGTCACCCCTCCACTTT
TRBV5-6	.	.	TRBJ1-6	CASSYSGQAYNSPLHF	TGTGCCAGCAGTTACTCCGGGCAGGCCTATAATTCACCCCTCCACTTT
TRBV5-1	.	.	TRBJ1-1	CASSLVTHTEAFF	TGCGCCAGCAGCTTGGTTACACACACTGAAGCTTTCTTT
TRBV27	.	TRBD2	TRBJ2-5	CASSTSPPGSGGIQETQYF	TGTGCCAGCAGTACCTCCCCACCGGGTAGCGGGGGGATCCAAGAGACCCAGTACTTC
TRBV18	.	TRBD1	TRBJ1-4	CASSPRPDRGNGKLFF	TGTGCCAGCTCACCCCGTCCTGACAGGGGGAACGGAAAACTGTTTTTT
TRBV7-2	.	.	TRBJ2-5	CASSVSMRYQETQYF	TGTGCCAGCAGCGTTTCAATGAGGTACCAAGAGACCCAGTACTTC
TRBV7-2	.	.	TRBJ2-2	CASSGANHGELFF	TGTGCCAGCAGCGGAGCTAATCACGGGGAGCTGTTTTTT
TRBV25-1	.	.	TRBJ1-1	CASAVYFEAFF	TGTGCCAGCGCGGTCTACTTCGAAGCTTTCTTT
TRBV5-6	.	.	TRBJ1-1	CASSLAQGIYPGAFF	TGTGCCAGCAGCTTGGCACAGGGTATTTACCCTGGAGCTTTCTTT
TRBV7-8	.	TRBD1	TRBJ1-1	CASRTQGANTEAFF	TGTGCCAGCAGGACACAGGGGGCTAACACTGAAGCTTTCTTT
TRBV11-3	once	TRBD2	TRBJ2-3	CASSPKGAGGHDTQYF	TGTGCCAGCAGCCCAAAGGGAGCGGGGGGGCATGATACGCAGTATTTT
TRBV19	.	TRBD1	TRBJ1-1	CASISDRAGTEAFF	TGTGCCAGTATCTCCGACAGGGCGGGGACTGAAGCTTTCTTT
TRBV29-1	once	.	TRBJ1-1	CSAAAGTNTEAFF	TGCAGCGCGGCGGCAGGGACGAACACTGAAGCTTTCTTT
TRBV3-1/TRBV3-2	.	.	TRBJ1-5	CASSQGGDRTQPQHF	TGTGCCAGCAGCCAAGGAGGAGACAGAACTCAGCCCCAGCATTTT
TRBV6-1	.	.	TRBJ1-5	CASSEAPRQPQHF	TGTGCCAGCAGTGAGGCCCCTAGGCAGCCCCAGCATTTT
TRBV7-9	.	.	TRBJ1-2	CASSLGLGFPTF	TGTGCCAGCAGCCTAGGGTTAGGGTTTCCAACCTTC
TRBV4-1	.	.	TRBJ2-1	CASTRDTAGFYEQFF	TGCGCCAGCACTCGGGACACGGCAGGTTTTTATGAGCAGTTCTTC
TRBV5-1	.	.	TRBJ1-1	CASSLDGSADTEAFF	TGCGCCAGCAGCTTGGATGGCTCTGCAGACACTGAAGCTTTCTTT
TRBV5-5	.	.	TRBJ1-1	CASSPPNRGQWNTEAFF	TGTGCCAGCAGCCCACCCAACCGTGGACAATGGAACACTGAAGCTTTCTTT
TRBV10-3	.	TRBD1	TRBJ1-1	CATRQGAGTEAFF	TGTGCCACGCGACAGGGGGCAGGCACTGAAGCTTTCTTT
TRBV4-2	few	.	TRBJ1-5	CASSQGNPGAGQPQHF	TGTGCCAGCAGCCAAGGAAATCCAGGGGCAGGTCAGCCCCAGCATTTT
TRBV28	.	.	TRBJ2-3	CASRSWVSGLDTDTQYF	TGTGCCAGCAGGTCCTGGGTGTCGGGCCTGGACACAGATACGCAGTATTTT
TRBV4-2	once	.	TRBJ1-1	CASSQEGVAEAFF	TGTGCCAGCAGCCAAGAGGGGGTCGCTGAAGCTTTCTTT